A single sample is the source of the 17 T cell receptor beta chains below, sequenced in a study of blood T cell repertoires in COVID-19. The data were produced by immunoSEQ multiplex PCR, yet TCRdb's version contains in-frame clones alone and is incomplete. The repertoire holds tens of thousands of clones, with around four fifths as singletons. The sequencing input was peripheral blood. These receptors all stem from an elderly woman with active or convalescent COVID-19.

The chain employs TRBV10-3 and TRBJ1-6, with 11 bases that match TRBD1. Germline V lookup: CDR1 ENHRY, CDR2 SYGVKD. The CDR3 has 15 amino acids. V lost 6 bases to trimming and J lost 4 bases; unmatched junction nucleotides: 2. The CDR3 loop reads CAISGTGGYNSPLHF. DNA for the CDR3: TGTGCCATCAGCGGGACAGGGGGTTATAATTCACCCCTCCACTTT.

The gene calls are TRBV7-9 and TRBJ2-5; 7 bases fit TRBD1. CDR3 size: 15 residues. The V and J ends lost 5 bases and 2 bases, in that order; junction bases with no gene match: 8. CDR1 and CDR2 from the germline V gene are SEHNR and FQNEAQ (reference sequence). The CDR3 DNA sequence: TGTGCCAGCAGCCCCGGGACAGCGATACAAGAGACCCAGTACTTC. The encoded protein is CASSPGTAIQETQYF.

The rearrangement links TRBV18 to TRBJ2-7, with D unresolved. The CDR3 has 13 residues. The germline V gene encodes CDR1 KGHSH and CDR2 LQKENI. V was pared by 5 bases and J by 0 bases, with 8 bases between. The DNA of the CDR3 is TGTGCCAGCTCAATGCCGAGCTCCTACGAGCAGTACTTC. Translated: CASSMPSSYEQYF.

This clone was detected a few times. This chain links TRBV6-5 with TRBJ1-1; no reliable D call. The V gene's germline CDR1 is MNHEY and CDR2 SVGAGI. V was shortened by 5 bases and J by 3 bases, with 10 bases between the two germline ends. CDR3 length: 13 amino acids. Here the CDR3 reads CASSKTVDTEAFF. The CDR3 nucleotides read TGTGCCAGCAGTAAAACAGTCGACACTGAAGCTTTCTTT.

The genes are TRBV9 and TRBJ2-7, with D uncertain. The germline gives CDR1 SGDLS, CDR2 YYNGEE. The CDR3 has 15 residues. The V and J ends lost 0 bases and 3 bases respectively, with 13 bases between them. The CDR3 DNA reads as TGTGCCAGCAGCGTAGCCCTCGACATCCGCTACGAGCAGTACTTC. Translating gives CASSVALDIRYEQYF.

The chain carries TRBV2 and TRBJ2-7; D is uncertain. The CDR3 consists of 13 residues. CDR1 is SNHLY, CDR2 FYNNEI, per germline. Deletions cut 2 bases from V and 0 bases from J, with 5 bases between. The CDR3 bases are TGTGCCAGCAGTGAACAACTCTCCTACGAGCAGTACTTC. This encodes CASSEQLSYEQYF. Filled out from reference TRBV2 and TRBJ2-7, the complete variable domain reads EPEVTQTPSHQVTQMGQEVILRCVPISNHLYFYWYRQILGQKVEFLVSFYNNEISEKSEIFDDQFSVERPDGSNFTLKIRSTKLEDSAMYFCASSEQLSYEQYFGPGTRLTVT.

J is TRBJ2-7 and V is TRBV6-6; D unclear. Germline V gene sequence: CDR1 MNHNY, CDR2 SVGAGI (reference sequence). The V end was cut by 0 bases, the J end by 0 bases, with 9 bases between. The CDR3 is 15 residues long. The CDR3 sequence: CASSYSPESSYEQYF. Written as DNA, the CDR3 is TGTGCCAGCAGTTACTCCCCGGAGAGCTCCTACGAGCAGTACTTC.

V gene TRBV28 combines with J gene TRBJ2-1, with TRBD2 matching over 7 bases. Germline V gene data show CDR1 as MDHEN and CDR2 as SYDVKM. There are 17 residues in the CDR3. V trimming: 2 bases; J trimming: 1 base; junction bases outside the gene matches: 8. CDR3 nucleotide sequence: TGTGCCAGCAGTTTACCCATAGCGGGTAGGTCCTACAATGAGCAGTTCTTC. This codes for CASSLPIAGRSYNEQFF. Drawing the rest from reference TRBV28 and TRBJ2-1, the complete variable domain is DVKVTQSSRYLVKRTGEKVFLECVQDMDHENMFWYRQDPGLGLRLIYFSYDVKMKEKGDIPEGYSVSREKKERFSLILESASTNQTSMYLCASSLPIAGRSYNEQFFGPGTRLTVL.

The V gene is TRBV5-5, the J gene TRBJ2-6, with TRBD2 matching 7 bases. Trimming removed 4 bases from V and 2 bases from J; junction bases left unmatched: 9. CDR3 size: 17 residues. Germline CDR1 SGHKS, CDR2 YYEKEE (reference sequence). The DNA for the CDR3 is TGTGCCAGCAGCCCAACGGGGGGTTCTACTGGGGCCAACGTCCTGACTTTC. Translated, it gives CASSPTGGSTGANVLTF.

The gene calls are TRBV5-1 and TRBJ1-1; perhaps TRBD1 as D (5 bases). This CDR3 spans 14 amino acids. V was pared by 0 bases and J by 4 bases, with 10 bases between. CDR1 and CDR2 (germline): SGHRS, YFSETQ. As DNA, the CDR3 is TGCGCCAGCAGCTTGGTATTCGACAGCACTGAAGCTTTCTTT. Translating it yields CASSLVFDSTEAFF.

V and J are TRBV7-8 and TRBJ1-2; D remains ambiguous. The V gene's germline CDR1 is SGHVS and CDR2 FQNEAQ. The CDR3 contains 12 residues. V lost 1 base and J 8 bases, leaving 8 bases between the germline ends. The CDR3 spells CASSLVGRGYTF. CDR3 DNA: TGTGCCAGCAGCTTAGTTGGGCGCGGCTACACCTTC.

This clone has a single count. The chain joins TRBV27 to TRBJ1-5; 8 bases map to TRBD1. The CDR3 totals 15 residues. After removal of 4 bases from V and 6 bases from J, the junction contained 8 bases not matched to a gene. Germline V CDR1 and CDR2: MNHEY, SMNVEV (reference sequence). This CDR3 reads CASSSRTGPSQPQHF. In DNA form, the CDR3 reads TGTGCCAGCAGTTCCCGGACAGGGCCCAGTCAGCCCCAGCATTTT.

V usage is TRBV28 and J usage is TRBJ1-2, with 7 bases lining up with TRBD1. The CDR3 loop spans 14 amino acids. Germline loops: CDR1 MDHEN, CDR2 SYDVKM. The ends lost 2 bases at V and 3 bases at J; junction bases unmatched: 3. This chain's CDR3 is CASSLARGDYGYTF. In nucleotides, the CDR3 is TGTGCCAGCAGTTTAGCCAGGGGGGACTATGGCTACACCTTC.

This CDR3 reads CASSFSQLNTEAFF. The CDR3 DNA sequence: TGTGCCAGCAGTTTCTCACAGCTGAACACTGAAGCTTTCTTT. The J gene is TRBJ1-1, the V gene TRBV27, with D unclear. CDR1 MNHEY and CDR2 SMNVEV come from the germline V gene (reference sequence). This CDR3 is 14 amino acids long. Trimming removed 3 bases from V and 0 bases from J, with 8 bases in between.

The chain joins TRBV3-1 (or the pseudogene TRBV3-2) to TRBJ2-1; tentatively, D is TRBD2 (6 bases). V gave up 1 base and J gave up 9 bases, with 7 bases separating them. This CDR3 contains 12 residues. Germline CDR1 reads LGHDT; CDR2 reads YNNKEL (reference sequence). CDR3: CASSQAEGEQFF. CDR3 DNA: TGTGCCAGCAGCCAAGCGGAGGGTGAGCAGTTCTTC.

This chain joins TRBV5-6 and TRBJ2-2; no clear D. The CDR3 length is 16 residues. Trimming took 1 base from V and 8 from J, leaving 18 bases between them. Germline lookup yields CDR1 SGHDT and CDR2 YYEEEE. DNA for the CDR3: TGTGCCAGCAGCTTGACCACTACACGCTTTTTAGGGGAGCTGTTTTTT. Amino acid sequence: CASSLTTTRFLGELFF.

V gene TRBV11-2 combines with J gene TRBJ2-3; 7 bases match TRBD1. J gave up 0 bases and V 3 bases, and 3 bases lay outside the gene matches. The CDR3 consists of 15 residues. The germline CDR1 and CDR2 sequences are SGHAT and FQNNGV. CDR3 amino acids: CASSLKQGSTDTQYF. CDR3 DNA: TGTGCCAGCAGCTTGAAACAGGGGAGCACAGATACGCAGTATTTT. Complete variable domain (other parts from reference TRBV11-2 and TRBJ2-3): EAGVAQSPRYKIIEKRQSVAFWCNPISGHATLYWYQQILGQGPKLLIQFQNNGVVDDSQLPKDRFSAERLKGVDSTLKIQPAKLEDSAVYLCASSLKQGSTDTQYFGPGTRLTVL.